This TCR beta chain was sequenced for a study of T cell responses to AZD1222 COVID-19 vaccine. The germline V gene encodes CDR1 SGDLS and CDR2 YYNGEE. The CDR3 spans 16 residues. Whole-study results and caveats: With two AZD1222 doses given, Spike-specific TCR breadth and depth both rose. The number of AZD1222 recipients seropositive at baseline was only 5 to 7.

Profiling relied on immunoSEQ multiplex PCR, and the TCRdb table lists in-frame clones only, not all of them. Among around 140,000 clones listed, roughly 85% were seen once. Note on this clone: Its specificity is unknown. One end of the junction fails to match germline, which may point to a read error.

The TCR originated in an adult who received the MenACWY meningococcal vaccine as a control. The chain carries TRBV9 and TRBJ2-3, with D possibly TRBD1 on 5 matching bases. Sequenced here: peripheral blood, sampled 28 days after the second dose of the MenACWY control vaccine. The CDR3 sequence: CASSAPGRNRGNTQYF. As DNA, the CDR3 is TGTGCCAGCAGCGCCCCAGGACGGAATAGGGGAAATACACAGTATTTT.